The clone carrying this T cell receptor (beta chain) was seen only once. What it binds is unknown. Not enrolled were patients with uncontrolled infection, other autoimmune disease, pregnancy or lactation. Diagnosing involved the use of clinical symptoms, serum thyroxine and TRAb, thyroid ultrasound and orbital computed tomography. This record belongs to a study of T cells in Graves' hyperthyroidism and ophthalmopathy. Study findings and constraints: Model output signaled ophthalmopathy a median 6.5 months ahead of onset. Blood shared most expanded thyroid clonotypes above 0.001.

Germline CDR1 reads SGHTA; CDR2 reads FQGNSA. The germline V and J ends were trimmed by 1 base and 3 bases, with 10 bases remaining between them. CDR3 size: 14 residues. RNA transcripts yielded amplified TCR beta CDR3 regions. The HTBI primer set served for first-round RT-PCR of the TCR CDR3. TCRdb re-called the multiplex PCR reads through MiXCR, storing one row per CDR3 protein. The table shows tens of thousands of distinct CDR3 sequences, with 45% to 65% occurring only once. This sequence was found in a man between 18 and 29 years old with Graves' hyperthyroidism. The sample comprised peripheral blood or thyroid tissue (not recorded which). The J gene is TRBJ2-7, the V gene TRBV7-2; the D gene is possibly TRBD2 (6 bases). CDR3 coding DNA: TGTGCCAGCAGCTTAGTGGGAGGAGGCTACGAGCAGTACTTC. The encoded protein is CASSLVGGGYEQYF. The variable domain in full, with the rest retrieved from reference TRBV7-2 and TRBJ2-7, is GAGVSQSPSNKVTEKGKDVELRCDPISGHTALYWYRQSLGQGLEFLIYFQGNSAPDKSGLPSDRFSAERTGGSVSTLTIQRTQQEDSAVYLCASSLVGGGYEQYFGPGTRLTVT.